Listed below are T cell receptor beta chains from one sample, sequenced in a study of OX40 agonist ivuxolimab in advanced cancers. Only in-frame clones appear in the TCRdb table, and some are missing; sequencing was by immunoSEQ multiplex PCR. The sample records roughly 130,000 clones, over 85% being singletons. The sample consisted of CD4+ or CD8+ T cells sorted from blood, taken in a trial of the OX40 agonist ivuxolimab. The receptors derive from an adult with an advanced solid tumor such as melanoma, head and neck, liver or kidney cancer. Both conserved end residues are part of each CDR3. The order of the fields is CDR3 protein, clone size, V gene, J gene, D gene. The D gene is left open where the match is weak. Clone size is shown for a subset of rows, as once, few, many or a class of expanded clone.

CDR3 protein: CASTEDRGLGETQYF
clone size: .
V gene: TRBV5-6
J gene: TRBJ2-5
D gene: TRBD1

CDR3 protein: CASSETGLTLREQYF
clone size: .
V gene: TRBV25-1
J gene: TRBJ2-7
D gene: .

CDR3 protein: CASTLDSLLNQPQHF
clone size: .
V gene: TRBV19
J gene: TRBJ1-5
D gene: .

CDR3 protein: CASSRTSGSSWETQYF
clone size: .
V gene: TRBV7-6
J gene: TRBJ2-5
D gene: TRBD2

CDR3 protein: CASSEGPWTPDTQYF
clone size: .
V gene: TRBV9
J gene: TRBJ2-3
D gene: .

CDR3 protein: CASSPGQGPYEQYF
clone size: once
V gene: TRBV7-6
J gene: .
D gene: TRBD1

CDR3 protein: CASSLLSGGETQYF
clone size: .
V gene: TRBV7-6
J gene: TRBJ2-5
D gene: TRBD2

CDR3 protein: CASIQGGRGNTIYF
clone size: .
V gene: TRBV6-1
J gene: TRBJ1-3
D gene: .

CDR3 protein: CAIRGSNTEAFF
clone size: .
V gene: TRBV10-3
J gene: TRBJ1-1
D gene: .

CDR3 protein: CASSVKTGAGANVLTF
clone size: .
V gene: TRBV19
J gene: TRBJ2-6
D gene: TRBD1

CDR3 protein: CASHRGSNQPQHF
clone size: .
V gene: TRBV28
J gene: TRBJ1-5
D gene: .

CDR3 protein: CASSLPVLVNEQFF
clone size: .
V gene: TRBV28
J gene: TRBJ2-1
D gene: .

CDR3 protein: CASSLGLAGAQETQYF
clone size: .
V gene: TRBV5-1
J gene: TRBJ2-5
D gene: TRBD2

CDR3 protein: CASRGAYAQPQHF
clone size: .
V gene: TRBV27
J gene: TRBJ1-5
D gene: .

CDR3 protein: CASSGRSSREEETQYF
clone size: .
V gene: TRBV6-4
J gene: TRBJ2-5
D gene: .

CDR3 protein: CASITSRSYNEQFF
clone size: .
V gene: TRBV28
J gene: TRBJ2-1
D gene: .

CDR3 protein: CASSEAGASYNEQFF
clone size: .
V gene: TRBV7-3
J gene: TRBJ2-1
D gene: TRBD2

CDR3 protein: CASSQALDRGANYGYTF
clone size: .
V gene: TRBV2
J gene: TRBJ1-2
D gene: TRBD1

CDR3 protein: CASSLTSGRVETQYF
clone size: .
V gene: TRBV7-7
J gene: TRBJ2-5
D gene: TRBD2

CDR3 protein: CASSLGTGGDTF
clone size: .
V gene: TRBV28
J gene: TRBJ1-2
D gene: TRBD1

CDR3 protein: CASSEAAFQGYSPLHF
clone size: .
V gene: TRBV6-1
J gene: TRBJ1-6
D gene: .

CDR3 protein: CASSLAGTAFQETQYF
clone size: .
V gene: TRBV7-2
J gene: TRBJ2-5
D gene: TRBD1

CDR3 protein: CASSRRLGGFYEQYF
clone size: .
V gene: TRBV6-5
J gene: TRBJ2-7
D gene: .

CDR3 protein: CASSGPGGPQPQHF
clone size: .
V gene: TRBV28
J gene: TRBJ1-5
D gene: TRBD1

CDR3 protein: CASSSGWEGRSNQPQHF
clone size: .
V gene: TRBV7-2
J gene: TRBJ1-5
D gene: .

CDR3 protein: CASRTTGQGKTQYF
clone size: .
V gene: TRBV6-5
J gene: TRBJ2-5
D gene: TRBD1